These 18 T cell receptor beta chains originate from one sample sequenced in a study of human thymus T cells. Repertoires were generated with immunoSEQ multiplex PCR, while TCRdb's copy carries only in-frame clones and drops some. This table has about 78,000 clones, approximately 96% appearing once. Resections from corrective heart surgery provided thymus tissue. Source material: thymus tissue. The receptors derive from a boy under three years old with a congenital heart defect but otherwise immunologically healthy.

The J gene is TRBJ1-2, the V gene TRBV5-6; 8 nucleotides match TRBD1. The CDR3 consists of 14 residues. The ends lost 1 base at V and 3 bases at J; junction bases unmatched: 2. Germline values: CDR1 SGHDT, CDR2 YYEEEE. The CDR3 bases are TGTGCCAGCAGCTTGTTGGGACAGGACTATGGCTACACCTTC. Translating it yields CASSLLGQDYGYTF.

The chain employs TRBV6-6 and TRBJ2-4; D is possibly TRBD2 (5 bases). CDR1 and CDR2 from the germline V gene are MNHNY and SVGAGI (reference sequence). V lost 4 bases, J lost 6 bases, and 16 bases lay in between. The CDR3 consists of 15 residues. CDR3 loop: CASSSHMRAGNIQYF. In nucleotides, the CDR3 is TGTGCCAGCAGTTCCCATATGAGGGCGGGAAACATTCAGTACTTC.

The CDR3, as DNA: TGTGCCAGCAGTGTTTGGGACAGGGGGTCAGTTCTTGTTGAGCAGTTCTTC. This encodes CASSVWDRGSVLVEQFF. The chain joins TRBV6-1 to TRBJ2-1; the match to TRBD1 covers 11 bases. Germline lookup yields CDR1 MNHNS and CDR2 SASEGT. This CDR3 is 17 amino acids long. The V segment lost 4 bases and the J segment 9 bases; nucleotides outside the gene matches: 14.

The chain uses TRBV12-5 and TRBJ2-5; TRBD2 matches at 9 bases. In germline, CDR1 is LGHNT, CDR2 FRNRAP. The CDR3 contains 17 residues. V lost 5 bases, J lost 4 bases, and 14 bases stayed unmatched. The CDR3 sequence: CASGLSGTSFLAETQYF. The CDR3 region has the DNA TGTGCTAGTGGTCTGTCAGGGACTAGCTTCCTAGCAGAGACCCAGTACTTC.

This CDR3 reads CASSRLIASRNTEAFF. CDR3 sequence (DNA): TGTGCCAGCAGCCGTCTTATAGCCTCTCGGAACACTGAAGCTTTCTTT. The V call is TRBV7-9, the J call TRBJ1-1; D is undetermined. The CDR3 length is 16 residues. In germline, CDR1 is SEHNR, CDR2 FQNEAQ (reference sequence). Trimming took 5 bases from V and 1 from J, leaving 17 bases between them.

The chain links TRBV7-2 to TRBJ1-1; D uncertain. This CDR3 is built from 13 residues. Trimming removed 0 bases at V and 11 bases at J, with 13 bases between. Germline CDR1 SGHTA, CDR2 FQGNSA. In DNA form, the CDR3 reads TGTGCCAGCAGCTTAGCCGACGCGGGGATGGCTTTCTTT. Encoded protein: CASSLADAGMAFF.

V usage is TRBV7-2 and J usage is TRBJ2-2; 8 positions agree with TRBD1. J was trimmed by 3 bases and V by 4 bases; bases with no gene match: 4. The CDR3 has 15 amino acids. CDR1 and CDR2 (germline): SGHTA, FQGNSA. The CDR3 sequence is CASSSDRGDTGELFF. In DNA, the CDR3 is TGTGCCAGCAGCTCTGACAGGGGAGACACCGGGGAGCTGTTTTTT.

J is TRBJ2-7 and V is TRBV6-6; 11 bases map to TRBD2. This CDR3 spans 13 amino acids. Looked up from germline, CDR1 is MNHNY and CDR2 is SVGAGI (reference sequence). V lost 8 bases to trimming and J lost 2 bases; unmatched junction nucleotides: 2. In DNA form, the CDR3 reads TGTGCCAGCGGACTAGCGGGTGCCTACGAGCAGTACTTC. Protein: CASGLAGAYEQYF.

This rearrangement joins TRBV14 to TRBJ2-3; 9 positions agree with TRBD2. The CDR3 contains 22 residues. The ends lost 2 bases at V and 4 bases at J; junction bases unmatched: 25. Germline V CDR1 and CDR2: SGHDN, FVKESK. CDR3 residues: CASSQLTWGSRREGRSPDTQYF. The CDR3 DNA reads as TGTGCCAGCAGCCAACTCACATGGGGGTCCAGGCGGGAGGGCCGTTCCCCAGATACGCAGTATTTT.

The rearrangement joins TRBV12-5 to TRBJ2-1, with D perhaps given as TRBD1 or TRBD2 (5 bases each). This CDR3 has 17 residues. The V gene lost 2 bases and the J gene lost 0 bases, with 14 bases spanning the gap. Germline V CDR1 and CDR2: LGHNT, FRNRAP. The CDR3 loop is CASGLKPGRSSYNEQFF. DNA of the CDR3: TGTGCTAGTGGTTTGAAACCGGGACGAAGCTCCTACAATGAGCAGTTCTTC.

The genes are TRBV4-3 and TRBJ2-5; 12 positions match TRBD2. Germline trimming cut 0 bases from V and 4 bases from J; bases unmatched to any gene: 18. CDR3 length: 21 amino acids. Looked up from germline, CDR1 is LGHNA and CDR2 is YSLEER. The CDR3 bases are TGCGCCAGCAGCCAAGATAAGGCTAGCGGGGGGGGAAGGTCTGGTAGAGAGACCCAGTACTTC. Translated, it gives CASSQDKASGGGRSGRETQYF.

The gene calls are TRBV10-1 and TRBJ1-1, with D perhaps TRBD1 (5 bases). The germline V gene encodes CDR1 WNHNN and CDR2 SYGVQD (reference sequence). CDR3 length equals 14 residues. V dropped 5 bases and J dropped 6 bases, with 16 bases sitting between them. The CDR3 DNA is TGCGCCAGCAGTTTTCGGGGGGTTAGGGCTGAAGCTTTCTTT. Amino acid sequence: CASSFRGVRAEAFF.

This clone was seen only once. The gene calls are TRBV6-4 and TRBJ1-2; 10 bases fit TRBD1. Losses at the gene ends were 5 bases for V and 4 bases for J; bases not matched to a gene: 10. This CDR3 contains 16 residues. Germline values: CDR1 MRHNA, CDR2 SNTAGT. The CDR3 sequence: CASSPSTGGRIYGYTF. CDR3 bases: TGTGCCAGCAGTCCCTCGACAGGGGGCCGTATCTATGGCTACACCTTC.

This sequence joins TRBV5-1 and TRBJ2-1; 11 bases are shared with TRBD2. In germline, CDR1 is SGHRS, CDR2 YFSETQ. Trimming removed 5 bases from V and 9 bases from J; junction bases left unmatched: 4. The CDR3 contains 13 residues. Here the CDR3 DNA reads TGCGCCAGCAGTTTACTAGCGGGGGTTGAGCAGTTCTTC. Protein product: CASSLLAGVEQFF.

The chain recombines TRBV15 with TRBJ1-6, with D uncertain. V was pared by 0 bases and J by 4 bases, with 10 bases between. The germline V gene encodes CDR1 LNHNV and CDR2 YYDKDF (reference sequence). The CDR3 consists of 16 residues. The CDR3 loop is CATSRDTASYNSPLHF. The CDR3 nucleotides read TGTGCCACCAGCAGAGATACGGCTAGTTATAATTCACCCCTCCACTTT.

The chain carries TRBV5-1 and TRBJ2-1; 8 nucleotides agree with TRBD2. V gave up 1 base and J gave up 8 bases; unmatched junction bases: 11. This CDR3 spans 16 amino acids. Per the germline V gene, CDR1 is SGHRS and CDR2 is YFSETQ. The CDR3 nucleotides read TGCGCCAGCAGCTTGAATCCGGGACTAGGTCATTATGAGCAGTTCTTC. It translates to CASSLNPGLGHYEQFF.

The chain uses TRBV20-1 and TRBJ2-5; D is unresolved. The V end lost 2 bases, the J end lost 2 bases, and 3 bases lay between the germline ends. Germline CDR1 reads DFQATT; CDR2 reads SNEGSKA (reference sequence). The CDR3 covers 11 residues. The DNA for the CDR3 is TGCAGTGCTAGACGGCAAGAGACCCAGTACTTC. The encoded protein is CSARRQETQYF.

The chain employs TRBV5-5 and TRBJ1-1; 10 positions agree with TRBD1. Germline V gene sequence: CDR1 SGHKS, CDR2 YYEKEE (reference sequence). The V segment lost 4 bases and the J segment 0 bases; nucleotides outside the gene matches: 9. The length of the CDR3 is 17 residues. The CDR3 sequence: CASSTGTGACLNTEAFF. As DNA, the CDR3 is TGTGCCAGCAGCACCGGGACAGGGGCATGTTTGAACACTGAAGCTTTCTTT.